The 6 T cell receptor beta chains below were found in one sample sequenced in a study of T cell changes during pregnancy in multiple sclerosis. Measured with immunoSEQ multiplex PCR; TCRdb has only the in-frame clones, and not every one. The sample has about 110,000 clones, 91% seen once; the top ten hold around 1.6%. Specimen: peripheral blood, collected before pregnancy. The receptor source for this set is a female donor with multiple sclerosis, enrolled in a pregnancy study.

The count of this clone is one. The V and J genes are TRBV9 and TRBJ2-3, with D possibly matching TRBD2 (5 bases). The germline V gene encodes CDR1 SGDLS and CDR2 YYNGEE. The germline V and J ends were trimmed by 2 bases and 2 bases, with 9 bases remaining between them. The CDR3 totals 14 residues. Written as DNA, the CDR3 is TGTGCCAGCAGCGTCCGGGATTCCACAGATACGCAGTATTTT. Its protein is CASSVRDSTDTQYF.

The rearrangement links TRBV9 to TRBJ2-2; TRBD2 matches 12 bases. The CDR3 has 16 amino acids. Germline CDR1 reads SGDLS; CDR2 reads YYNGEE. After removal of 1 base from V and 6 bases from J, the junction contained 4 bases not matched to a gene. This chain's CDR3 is CASSVRLAGGPGELFF. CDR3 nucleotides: TGTGCCAGCAGCGTACGGCTAGCGGGGGGGCCCGGGGAGCTGTTTTTT.

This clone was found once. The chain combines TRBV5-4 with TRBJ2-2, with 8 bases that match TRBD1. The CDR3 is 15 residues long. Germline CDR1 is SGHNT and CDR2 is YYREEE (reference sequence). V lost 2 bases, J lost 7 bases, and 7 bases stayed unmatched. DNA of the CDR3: TGTGCCAGCAGCTTCCAGACAGGGGTTCTCGGGGAGCTGTTTTTT. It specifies CASSFQTGVLGELFF. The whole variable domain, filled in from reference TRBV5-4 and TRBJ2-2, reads ETGVTQSPTHLIKTRGQQVTLRCSSQSGHNTVSWYQQALGQGPQFIFQYYREEENGRGNFPPRFSGLQFPNYSSELNVNALELDDSALYLCASSFQTGVLGELFFGEGSRLTVL.

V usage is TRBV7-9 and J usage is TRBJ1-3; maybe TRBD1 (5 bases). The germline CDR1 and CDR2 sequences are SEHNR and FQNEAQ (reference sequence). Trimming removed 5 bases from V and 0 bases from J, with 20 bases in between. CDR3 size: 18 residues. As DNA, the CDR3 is TGTGCCAGCAGCCCGTCCCTTATAGGGGCCACCTCTGGAAACACCATATATTTT. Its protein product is CASSPSLIGATSGNTIYF. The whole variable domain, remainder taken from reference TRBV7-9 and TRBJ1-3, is DTGVSQNPRHKITKRGQNVTFRCDPISEHNRLYWYRQTLGQGPEFLTYFQNEAQLEKSRLLSDRFSAERPKGSFSTLEIQRTEQGDSAMYLCASSPSLIGATSGNTIYFGEGSWLTVV.

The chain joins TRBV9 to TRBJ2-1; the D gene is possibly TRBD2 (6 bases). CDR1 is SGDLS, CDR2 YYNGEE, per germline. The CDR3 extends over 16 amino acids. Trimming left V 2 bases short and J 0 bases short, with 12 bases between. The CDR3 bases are TGTGCCAGCAGCGTTGGCGGGGTCAGCTCCTACAATGAGCAGTTCTTC. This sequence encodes CASSVGGVSSYNEQFF.

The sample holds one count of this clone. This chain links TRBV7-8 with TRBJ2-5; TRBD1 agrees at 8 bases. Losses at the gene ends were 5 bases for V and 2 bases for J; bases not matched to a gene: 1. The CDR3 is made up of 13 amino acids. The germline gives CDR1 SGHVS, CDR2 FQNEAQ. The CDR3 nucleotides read TGTGCCAGCAGCCGGGACAGGCAAGAGACCCAGTACTTC. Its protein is CASSRDRQETQYF.